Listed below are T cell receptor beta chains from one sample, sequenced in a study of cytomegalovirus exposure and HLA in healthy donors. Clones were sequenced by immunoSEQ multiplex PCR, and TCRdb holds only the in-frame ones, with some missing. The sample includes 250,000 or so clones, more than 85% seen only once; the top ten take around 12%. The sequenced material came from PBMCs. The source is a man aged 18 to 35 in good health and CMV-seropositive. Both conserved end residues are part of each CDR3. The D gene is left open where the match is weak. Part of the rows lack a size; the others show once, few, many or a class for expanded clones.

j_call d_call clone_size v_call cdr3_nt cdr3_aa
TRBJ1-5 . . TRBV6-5 TGTGCCAGCAGGCTGGTTATGGGGCATCAGCCCCAGCATTTT CASRLVMGHQPQHF
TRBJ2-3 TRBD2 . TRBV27 TGTGCCAGCAGGGCCGCGGGGGGTTATACGCAGTATTTT CASRAAGGYTQYF
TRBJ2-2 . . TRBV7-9 TGTGCCAGCAGCTTAGCGAAAGGGGGGGACACCGGGGAGCTGTTTTTT CASSLAKGGDTGELFF
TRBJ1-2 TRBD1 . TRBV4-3 TGCGCCAGCAGCCAAGGGATGGACAGGGTGGATGGCTACACCTTC CASSQGMDRVDGYTF
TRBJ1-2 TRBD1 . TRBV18 TGTGCCAGCTCAACCAAGCCGGGACAGGGAAAAGGCTATGGCTACACCTTC CASSTKPGQGKGYGYTF
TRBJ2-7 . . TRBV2 TGTGCCAGCGGAAGACAGGATTATTCCTACGAGCAGTACTTC CASGRQDYSYEQYF
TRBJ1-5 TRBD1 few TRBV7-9 TGTGCCAGCAGCACTGGGACAGGGAAAGAGTCCCAGCATTTT CASSTGTGKESQHF
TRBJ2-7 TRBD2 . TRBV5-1 TGCGCCAGCAGCTTGGCTAGCGGCACCTACGAGCAGTACTTC CASSLASGTYEQYF
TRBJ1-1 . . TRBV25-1 TGTGCCAGCAGTGAATGGAGACAGAACACTGAAGCTTTCTTT CASSEWRQNTEAFF
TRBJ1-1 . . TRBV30 TGTGCCTGGATGCTTTCAGTTGGCACTGAAGCTTTCTTT CAWMLSVGTEAFF
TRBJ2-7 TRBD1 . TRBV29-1 TGCAGCGTTGAAGATCGGACAGGGGCTCCCTACGAGCAGTACTTC CSVEDRTGAPYEQYF
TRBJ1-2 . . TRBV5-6 TGTGCCAGCAGCCCTCTCGACCTAATCTATGGCTACACCTTC CASSPLDLIYGYTF
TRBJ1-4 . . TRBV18 TGTGCCAGCTCACCACCGGGAGGCCCAACTAATGAAAAACTGTTTTTT CASSPPGGPTNEKLFF
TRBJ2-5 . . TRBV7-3 TGTGCCAGCAGCTCTGGGCAGACGGAGACCCAGTACTTC CASSSGQTETQYF
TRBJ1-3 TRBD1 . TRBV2 TGTGCCAGCAGTGAAGCGCCTGGCAGGGGGCTCCCGAGCTCTGGAAACACCATATATTTT CASSEAPGRGLPSSGNTIYF
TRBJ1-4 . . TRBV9 TGTGCCAGCAGCGTAGGTCTAACTGAAAAACTGTTTTTT CASSVGLTEKLFF
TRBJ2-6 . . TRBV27 TGTGCCAGCAGTGCATCTGGGGCCAACGTCCTGACTTTC CASSASGANVLTF
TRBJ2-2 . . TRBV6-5 TGTGCCAGCAGCTGGGATGGCCAAGGAACCGGGGAGCTGTTTTTT CASSWDGQGTGELFF
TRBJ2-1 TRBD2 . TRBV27 TGTGCCAGCAGACCGGGACTAGCGGGAGGGTTTGGGGAGCAGTTCTTC CASRPGLAGGFGEQFF
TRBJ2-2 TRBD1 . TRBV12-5 TGTGCTAGTGCTCACCAGGGGGCGCGTACCGGGGAGCTGTTTTTT CASAHQGARTGELFF
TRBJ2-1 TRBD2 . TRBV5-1 TGCGCCAGCAGCCCGCGGGAGTCCTACAATGAGCAGTTCTTC CASSPRESYNEQFF
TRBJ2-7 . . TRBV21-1 TGTGCCAGCAGAGACAGGGTAATTTCCGAGCAGTACTTC CASRDRVISEQYF
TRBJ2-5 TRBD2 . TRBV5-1 TGCGCCAGCAGCTTGAACGGGGGGCAAGAGACCCAGTACTTC CASSLNGGQETQYF
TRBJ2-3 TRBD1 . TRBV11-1 TGTGCCAGCGGAGGGGGACAGGCCGGACTTTCCACAGATACGCAGTATTTT CASGGGQAGLSTDTQYF
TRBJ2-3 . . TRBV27 TGTGCCAGCAGTTTAGGTTCGGGGAACTTAGCAACAGATACGCAGTATTTT CASSLGSGNLATDTQYF
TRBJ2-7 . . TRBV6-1 TGTGCCAGCGTTCTTGAGGGCCCAGCCTACGAGCAGTACTTC CASVLEGPAYEQYF
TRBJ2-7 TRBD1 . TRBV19 TGTGCCAGTAGTCTCCGGACAGGGAGTAACTACGAGCAGTACTTC CASSLRTGSNYEQYF
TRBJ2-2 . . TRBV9 TGTGCCAGCAGCGTAGCTTCAGAAAGGTCCCCCGGGGAGCTGTTTTTT CASSVASERSPGELFF
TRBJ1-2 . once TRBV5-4 TGTGCCAGCAGCTTACAAGGGACGGACTATGGCTACACCTTC CASSLQGTDYGYTF
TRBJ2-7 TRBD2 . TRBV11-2 TGTGCCAGCAGCTTAGCACGGTCGGGAGGCGAGCAGTACTTC CASSLARSGGEQYF
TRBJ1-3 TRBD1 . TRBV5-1 TGCGCCAGCAGCTATGGACAGGGCCCCGGAAACACCATATATTTT CASSYGQGPGNTIYF
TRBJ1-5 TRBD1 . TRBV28 TGTGCCAGCAGTTTATACAGGGGGCCGAATCAGCCCCAGCATTTT CASSLYRGPNQPQHF
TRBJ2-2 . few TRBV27 TGTGCCAGCCGCCCGCAAGGAGGGACCGGGGAGCTGTTTTTT CASRPQGGTGELFF
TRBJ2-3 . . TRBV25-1 TGTGCCAGCAGTGAATTCCGGGACACTTATTACGATACGCAGTATTTT CASSEFRDTYYDTQYF
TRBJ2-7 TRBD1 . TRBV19 TGTGCCACCCGGGACAGACACTACGAGCAGTACTTC CATRDRHYEQYF
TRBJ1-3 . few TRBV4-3 TGCGCCAGCAGCCAAGAAATTGGGACTACTGGAAACACCATATATTTT CASSQEIGTTGNTIYF
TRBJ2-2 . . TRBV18 TGTGCCAGCTCACCACTAGCGGACGGGGAGCTGTTTTTT CASSPLADGELFF
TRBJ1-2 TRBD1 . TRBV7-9 TGTGCCAGCACCACCGGGACAGTGGACGGCTACACCTTC CASTTGTVDGYTF
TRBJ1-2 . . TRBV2 TGTGCCAGCACTACCACAGGGATGATCTATGGCTACACCTTC CASTTTGMIYGYTF
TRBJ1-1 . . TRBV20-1 TGCAGTGCAACCACAGGGACTGAAGCTTTCTTT CSATTGTEAFF
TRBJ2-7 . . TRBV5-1 TGCGCCAGCAGGCCTATAGCGGCCCCAACTGAAGAGCAGTACTTC CASRPIAAPTEEQYF
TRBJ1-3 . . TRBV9 TGTGCCAGCGGGGGAGGACGGTTCTCTGGAAACACCATATATTTT CASGGGRFSGNTIYF
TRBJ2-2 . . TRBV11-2 TGTGCCAGCAGCCCACCCAATCGAGTATCGAACACCGGGGAGCTGTTTTTT CASSPPNRVSNTGELFF
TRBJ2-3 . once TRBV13 TGTGCCAGCAGCTTAGGACAGGGCGCAGATACGCAGTATTTT CASSLGQGADTQYF
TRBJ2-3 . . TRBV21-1 TGTGCCAGGATGCTATTGCTCCCCTCGGCCACAGATACGCAGTATTTT CARMLLLPSATDTQYF
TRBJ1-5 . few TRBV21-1 TGTGCCAGCAGCCACCAGGGACAGGGAAGGCAGCCCCAGCATTTT CASSHQGQGRQPQHF
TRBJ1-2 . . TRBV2 TGTGCCAGCAGTGAAGGCACCCACTATGGCTACACCTTC CASSEGTHYGYTF
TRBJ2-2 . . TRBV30 TGTGCCTGGAGTGGGTTGGTAGGCGGGGAGCTGTTTTTT CAWSGLVGGELFF
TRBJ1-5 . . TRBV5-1 TGCGCCAGCAGCTTGGAATCGGGTAGGCAGCCCCAGCATTTT CASSLESGRQPQHF
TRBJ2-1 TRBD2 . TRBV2 TGTGCCAGCAGTGAACCGGGAGGGCCTCGTCTTGAGCAGTTCTTC CASSEPGGPRLEQFF
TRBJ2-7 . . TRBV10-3 TGTGCCAGTGGGGACACCTACTACGAGCAGTACTTC CASGDTYYEQYF